This TCR beta chain originates from a study of blood T cell repertoires in COVID-19. The CDR3 has 15 amino acids. V lost 0 bases and J 2 bases, leaving 10 bases between the germline ends. Germline CDR1 is KGHSH and CDR2 is LQKENI. Sequencing was performed with immunoSEQ multiplex PCR; in TCRdb, only in-frame clones are kept and a portion is missing. This sample has around 470,000 clones, with less than 95% found just once. Sequencing was carried out using PBMCs or T cells enriched from blood (not recorded which). This TCR was recovered from a man between 18 and 35 years old who had recovered from COVID-19. V usage is TRBV18 and J usage is TRBJ1-1; possible D gene TRBD1, 5 bases. The CDR3 loop is CASSPPEGLNTEAFF. The CDR3 DNA follows: TGTGCCAGCTCACCACCGGAGGGGCTAAACACTGAAGCTTTCTTT.